The 12 T cell receptor beta chains given below trace back to one sample, sequenced in a study of blood T cell repertoires in COVID-19 (dated by TCRdb to the early 2020s). The method behind the library was the immunoSEQ multiplex PCR assay. TCRdb retrieved this table from immuneACCESS and kept in-frame rearrangements only. Not all clones are present; in checked studies, unresolved V genes account for under half, and no reason is known for the remainder. The sample includes some 40,000 clones, with approximately 80% observed a single time. Of the sample, over 15% is held by the ten largest clones. The source material was peripheral blood. These receptors came from a man between 65 and 85 years old with acute or convalescent COVID-19.

The chain links TRBV7-9 to TRBJ2-2; 7 positions match TRBD1. The CDR3 runs to 15 residues. V gave up 5 bases and J gave up 0 bases; unmatched junction bases: 3. Germline V gene sequence: CDR1 SEHNR, CDR2 FQNEAQ (reference sequence). CDR3 in DNA: TGTGCCAGCAGCCCCGGGACAGCGAACACCGGGGAGCTGTTTTTT. Translated: CASSPGTANTGELFF.

Only one count was recorded for this clone. The chain carries TRBV28 and TRBJ2-7, with 10 bases identical to TRBD1. V dropped 2 bases and J dropped 1; count of bases not matched to a gene: 2. The CDR3 spans 15 residues. Germline values: CDR1 MDHEN, CDR2 SYDVKM. The CDR3 region has the DNA TGTGCCAGCAGTTTACGGACAGGGGGTTCCTACGAGCAGTACTTC. Amino acids: CASSLRTGGSYEQYF.

CDR3: CASTNSPWGERGYTF. CDR3 coding DNA: TGTGCCAGCACCAATTCCCCCTGGGGGGAAAGAGGCTACACCTTC. The chain has TRBV28 and TRBJ1-2; weak D call: TRBD1 (5 bases). CDR3 size: 15 residues. The germline V gene encodes CDR1 MDHEN and CDR2 SYDVKM. Trimming took off 7 bases at V and 8 bases at J, with 23 bases between the two ends.

This sequence joins TRBV29-1 and TRBJ1-4; possible D gene TRBD1, 5 bases. The CDR3 covers 12 residues. V gave up 3 bases and J gave up 7 bases, with 9 bases separating them. Germline values: CDR1 SQVTM, CDR2 ANQGSEA. This chain's CDR3 is CSVDGGVEKLFF. The CDR3 nucleotides read TGCAGCGTTGACGGGGGTGTTGAAAAACTGTTTTTT.

The chain combines TRBV3-1 (or the pseudogene TRBV3-2) with TRBJ2-6, with TRBD2 as a possible D gene (5 bases). The CDR3 length is 20 residues. Per germline, CDR1 LGHDT and CDR2 YNNKEL (reference sequence). The V end lost 2 bases, the J end lost 0 bases, and 20 bases lay between the germline ends. CDR3: CASSQRLQSLASSGANVLTF. In DNA, the CDR3 is TGTGCCAGCAGCCAACGTTTGCAGTCCCTAGCTAGCTCTGGGGCCAACGTCCTGACTTTC.

This clone has only a few counts. The chain combines TRBV29-1 with TRBJ1-2, with a tentative D call TRBD1 (6 bases). The CDR3 length is 13 residues. Germline assignment: CDR1 SQVTM and CDR2 ANQGSEA. V lost 6 bases, J lost 3 bases, and 14 bases lay in between. CDR3 bases: TGCAGCGTAGGGGCGGACAGCGACTATGGCTACACCTTC. This translates into CSVGADSDYGYTF.

V and J are TRBV19 and TRBJ1-4, with 11 bases that match TRBD1. The CDR3 is 15 residues long. The trim removed 3 bases at V and 8 bases at J, leaving 5 bases unmatched. The germline gives CDR1 LNHDA, CDR2 SQIVND (reference sequence). The CDR3 is CASSMIGTGGEKLFF. CDR3 nucleotide sequence: TGTGCCAGTAGTATGATCGGGACAGGGGGAGAAAAACTGTTTTTT.

The genes are TRBV10-3 and TRBJ1-3; tentative D call: TRBD1 (6 bases). V was pared by 6 bases and J by 0 bases, with 6 bases between. Germline V gene lookup returns CDR1 ENHRY and CDR2 SYGVKD. The CDR3 loop spans 13 amino acids. CDR3 bases: TGTGCCATCAGGGACAGCTCTGGAAACACCATATATTTT. This encodes CAIRDSSGNTIYF.

DNA of the CDR3: TGTGCCAGCAGCTTGTGGGGGGGGATGTACGGCTACACCTTC. The encoded protein is CASSLWGGMYGYTF. The rearrangement uses TRBV5-4 and TRBJ1-2, with a tentative D call TRBD1 (5 bases). The CDR3 is 14 amino acids. V lost 1 base and J lost 8, with 15 bases in between. The germline V gene encodes CDR1 SGHNT and CDR2 YYREEE (reference sequence).

The chain employs TRBV4-3 and TRBJ1-4; weak D call: TRBD1 (5 bases). This CDR3 is 15 amino acids long. Germline CDR1 and CDR2: LGHNA and YSLEER. Trimming shortened V by 0 bases and J by 8 bases, and 13 bases separated the two germline ends. In DNA, the CDR3 is TGCGCCAGCAGCCAAGAATCAGGGTTGTACGAAAAACTGTTTTTT. This gives the protein CASSQESGLYEKLFF.

The gene calls are TRBV5-1 and TRBJ1-5; D is possibly TRBD1 (5 bases). V was cut by 3 bases and J by 2 bases, with 9 bases left in between. Per the germline V gene, CDR1 is SGHRS and CDR2 is YFSETQ. This CDR3 has 14 residues. The CDR3 loop reads CASSSLTGNQPQHF. The CDR3 DNA follows: TGCGCCAGCAGCTCCTTGACAGGCAATCAGCCCCAGCATTTT.

The chain uses TRBV18 and TRBJ1-5, with 11 bases fitting TRBD1. This CDR3 has 15 amino acids. The V gene end was trimmed by 3 bases and the J gene end by 4 bases; junction bases not matched to a gene: 2. Germline-derived CDR1 and CDR2 are KGHSH and LQKENI. CDR3 loop: CASSPGQGANQPQHF. The CDR3 DNA sequence: TGTGCCAGCTCACCCGGACAGGGGGCGAATCAGCCCCAGCATTTT.